These 11 T cell receptor beta chains were all obtained from the same sample, sequenced in a study of blood T cell repertoires in COVID-19. Produced via immunoSEQ multiplex PCR; TCRdb's table is partial and in-frame only. The data hold over 25,000 clones, with about 91% observed a single time. The source material was peripheral blood. These receptors were taken from a man in his forties or fifties with active COVID-19.

The chain recombines TRBV14 with TRBJ2-7; tentatively, D is TRBD1 (5 bases). The germline V gene has CDR1 SGHDN and CDR2 FVKESK. CDR3 length equals 13 residues. The V and J ends lost 5 bases and 2 bases respectively, with 10 bases between them. The DNA for the CDR3 is TGTGCCAGCAGCGGCAGGGTTACCTACGAGCAGTACTTC. It codes for CASSGRVTYEQYF.

CDR3 DNA sequence: TGTGCCAGCAGTTTATTCGCTAACTATGGCTACACCTTC. Protein sequence: CASSLFANYGYTF. The gene calls are TRBV27 and TRBJ1-2, with no clear D. Trimming took 1 base from V and 0 from J, leaving 3 bases between them. The germline V gene encodes CDR1 MNHEY and CDR2 SMNVEV (reference sequence). The CDR3 consists of 13 residues.

The chain recombines TRBV24-1 with TRBJ1-2; D ambiguous. This CDR3 has 16 residues. Germline loops: CDR1 KGHDR, CDR2 SFDVKD. The germline V and J ends were trimmed by 4 bases and 2 bases, with 16 bases remaining between them. DNA for the CDR3: TGTGCCACCAGTGAACCCCCTAGGTTTCCCAACTATGGCTACACCTTC. The encoded protein is CATSEPPRFPNYGYTF.

The chain links TRBV5-5 to TRBJ2-7; TRBD2 aligns across 7 bases. With 7 bases clipped from V and 1 base from J, the junction kept 8 bases outside the gene matches. The CDR3 has 14 residues. Germline V gene lookup returns CDR1 SGHKS and CDR2 YYEKEE (reference sequence). For the CDR3, the DNA is TGTGCCAGCCACCGGGACGGGGGGTCCTACGAGCAGTACTTC. Protein: CASHRDGGSYEQYF.

This chain uses TRBV5-1 with TRBJ2-4, with TRBD2 identical over 11 bases. With V trimmed by 0 bases and J by 9 bases, 14 bases remained unmatched. CDR1 is SGHRS, CDR2 YFSETQ, per germline. The CDR3 consists of 18 residues. The CDR3 region has the DNA TGCGCCAGCAGCTTGGTTTCGAATAGCGGGGGGGCTCAAAGCATTCAGTACTTC. Its translation is CASSLVSNSGGAQSIQYF.

This CDR3 is CASSYGLAGGSAKTQYF. CDR3 DNA: TGTGCCAGCAGCTATGGACTAGCGGGGGGGTCGGCGAAGACCCAGTACTTC. The chain carries TRBV7-2 and TRBJ2-5, with 15 positions matching TRBD2. CDR3 size: 17 residues. The ends lost 4 bases at V and 6 bases at J; junction bases unmatched: 9. Per the germline V gene, CDR1 is SGHTA and CDR2 is FQGNSA.

The chain combines TRBV5-1 with TRBJ2-3; D is undetermined. With 4 bases removed from V and 4 bases from J, the gap between germline ends came to 22 bases. The CDR3 is 17 amino acids. Germline CDR1 and CDR2: SGHRS and YFSETQ. The CDR3 here is CASSHDPPSRSADTQYF. CDR3 nucleotide sequence: TGCGCCAGCAGCCATGACCCGCCTAGTCGGTCCGCAGATACGCAGTATTTT.

J is TRBJ2-7 and V is TRBV7-9, with TRBD2 identical over 8 bases. This CDR3 comprises 14 residues. After removal of 5 bases from V and 2 bases from J, the junction contained 5 bases not matched to a gene. Germline CDR1 and CDR2: SEHNR and FQNEAQ (reference sequence). CDR3 sequence (DNA): TGTGCCAGCAGCGTTAGCGGGATCACCTACGAGCAGTACTTC. This gives the protein CASSVSGITYEQYF.

This chain uses TRBV11-3 with TRBJ2-3; TRBD2 matches at 9 bases. The CDR3 is 18 residues long. Germline values: CDR1 SGHNT, CDR2 YENEEA. Unmatched junction bases numbered 15, after V lost 0 bases and J lost 8 bases. CDR3 DNA: TGTGCCAGCAGCTTAGATCGGGCTAGCGGGGCTCTATTAGGTACGCAGTATTTT. It specifies CASSLDRASGALLGTQYF. The entire variable domain, with the rest obtained from reference TRBV11-3 and TRBJ2-3, is as follows: EAGVVQSPRYKIIEKKQPVAFWCNPISGHNTLYWYLQNLGQGPELLIRYENEEAVDDSQLPKDRFSAERLKGVDSTLKIQPAELGDSAVYLCASSLDRASGALLGTQYFGPGTRLTVL.

The J gene is TRBJ2-3, the V gene TRBV5-1; 7 bases are shared with TRBD2. This CDR3 comprises 14 residues. V dropped 3 bases and J dropped 4; count of bases not matched to a gene: 5. Per germline, CDR1 SGHRS and CDR2 YFSETQ. CDR3 residues: CASSSIAGPDTQYF. Written as DNA, the CDR3 is TGCGCCAGCAGCTCGATAGCGGGTCCAGATACGCAGTATTTT.

The chain links TRBV7-8 to TRBJ2-1; TRBD2 agrees at 10 bases. The CDR3 is 15 residues long. The V segment lost 3 bases and the J segment 5 bases; nucleotides outside the gene matches: 4. Germline values: CDR1 SGHVS, CDR2 FQNEAQ. The CDR3 loop is CASSFTSGADNEQFF. The CDR3 region has the DNA TGTGCCAGCAGCTTTACTAGCGGGGCAGACAATGAGCAGTTCTTC.